Listed here are 27 T cell receptor beta chains from one sample, sequenced in a study of cytomegalovirus exposure and HLA in healthy donors. It was with 60 Vbeta and 13 Jbeta primers that the PCR ran. Sequencing was performed with immunoSEQ multiplex PCR; in TCRdb, only in-frame clones are kept and a portion is missing. The sample holds 95,000 to 150,000 clones, approximately 76% seen once. The sample taken for sequencing was PBMCs. All receptors derive from a man aged 60 to 69 in good health and CMV-seropositive.

There are a few counts of this clone. The CDR3 coding sequence is TGTGCCAGCAGTCCGGGACAGGGGCGAAGCACTGAAGCTTTCTTT. It is translated as CASSPGQGRSTEAFF. The chain is built from TRBV6-5 and TRBJ1-1; the match to TRBD1 covers 10 bases. The length of the CDR3 is 15 residues. Looked up from germline, CDR1 is MNHEY and CDR2 is SVGAGI. V shed 5 bases, J shed 4 bases, and the junction held 7 bases outside the gene matches.

This clone has a single count. The chain has TRBV5-1 and TRBJ2-4; tentatively, D is TRBD2 (6 bases). This CDR3 spans 19 amino acids. Trimming removed 5 bases from V and 0 bases from J, with 24 bases in between. Looked up from germline, CDR1 is SGHRS and CDR2 is YFSETQ. The CDR3 coding sequence is TGCGCCAGCAGGCGGGGTGAACTGAGCGGGTCTTTAGCCAAAAACATTCAGTACTTC. This codes for CASRRGELSGSLAKNIQYF.

A few counts support this clone. This chain joins TRBV7-3 and TRBJ1-1; 10 positions agree with TRBD1. Germline assignment: CDR1 SGHTA and CDR2 FQGTGA. This CDR3 is built from 15 residues. The ends lost 4 bases at V and 1 base at J; junction bases unmatched: 3. The DNA of the CDR3 is TGTGCCAGCAGCTCGGGACAGGGGACGAACACTGAAGCTTTCTTT. Its translation: CASSSGQGTNTEAFF.

In this sample, this clone turned up once. The chain has TRBV7-2 and TRBJ1-4, with a possible D match to TRBD1 (6 bases). Germline V gene data show CDR1 as SGHTA and CDR2 as FQGNSA. Trimming took off 1 base at V and 7 bases at J, with 13 bases between the two ends. The CDR3 spans 15 residues. CDR3 sequence (DNA): TGTGCCAGCAGCTTAGGTGGTACAGGGAGTGAAAAACTGTTTTTT. Protein sequence: CASSLGGTGSEKLFF.

V and J are TRBV30 and TRBJ1-5; D call uncertain. Germline V lookup: CDR1 GTSNPN, CDR2 SVGIG (reference sequence). V shed 2 bases and J shed 10 bases, with 12 bases lying between them. CDR3 length equals 12 residues. CDR3 nucleotides: TGTGCCTGGAGTCCGTCACATGGTCCCCAGCATTTT. Residues: CAWSPSHGPQHF.

The rearrangement joins TRBV28 to TRBJ2-7, with D perhaps matching TRBD1 (7 bases). The CDR3 runs 15 residues. Germline V lookup: CDR1 MDHEN, CDR2 SYDVKM. V was clipped by 5 bases and J by 0 bases, with 14 bases between them. The CDR3 is CASSARQGGSYEQYF. CDR3 DNA: TGTGCCAGCAGTGCCCGACAGGGAGGCTCCTACGAGCAGTACTTC.

This chain links TRBV6-5 with TRBJ1-1, with a tentative D call TRBD1 (5 bases). With 0 bases removed from V and 6 bases from J, the gap between germline ends came to 14 bases. The CDR3 extends over 15 amino acids. Per the germline V gene, CDR1 is MNHEY and CDR2 is SVGAGI. This chain's CDR3 is CASSYSWQGGAEAFF. The CDR3 DNA reads TGTGCCAGCAGTTACTCGTGGCAGGGCGGCGCTGAAGCTTTCTTT.

This chain joins TRBV4-2 and TRBJ1-2; 9 bases agree with TRBD1. The CDR3 contains 14 residues. J lost 8 bases, V lost 2 bases, and 6 bases had no gene match. From germline, CDR1 is LGHNA and CDR2 YNFKEQ. This CDR3 is CASSQPGQGRGYTF. The CDR3 DNA sequence: TGTGCCAGCAGCCAACCGGGACAGGGCAGGGGCTACACCTTC.

V is TRBV28 and J is TRBJ1-2; no clear D. With 0 bases removed from V and 4 bases from J, the gap between germline ends came to 12 bases. The CDR3 loop spans 15 amino acids. CDR1 MDHEN and CDR2 SYDVKM come from the germline V gene. CDR3 sequence (DNA): TGTGCCAGCAGTTTATGGTCGACTGCTAGCTATGGCTACACCTTC. Protein sequence: CASSLWSTASYGYTF.

V gene TRBV10-3 combines with J gene TRBJ2-5, with 8 bases matching TRBD2. Germline V lookup: CDR1 ENHRY, CDR2 SYGVKD. This CDR3 has 14 residues. The V segment lost 4 bases and the J segment 1 base; nucleotides outside the gene matches: 2. Here the CDR3 reads CAISAGGGQETQYF. The CDR3, as DNA: TGTGCCATCAGTGCGGGGGGGGGCCAAGAGACCCAGTACTTC.

This chain links TRBV25-1 with TRBJ2-5, with TRBD1 matching 8 bases. Trimming removed 2 bases from V and 4 bases from J; junction bases left unmatched: 3. This CDR3 has 14 amino acids. Germline CDR1 reads MGHDK; CDR2 reads SYGVNS. The CDR3 sequence is CASSELDRGETQYF. The CDR3, as DNA: TGTGCCAGCAGTGAACTTGACAGGGGAGAGACCCAGTACTTC.

The chain joins TRBV5-1 to TRBJ1-2, with a tentative D call TRBD1 (5 bases). The CDR3 length is 15 residues. Germline V lookup: CDR1 SGHRS, CDR2 YFSETQ. The V end was cut by 4 bases, the J end by 8 bases, with 21 bases between. CDR3 loop: CASSPGHRSSEGYTF. In DNA form, the CDR3 reads TGCGCCAGCAGCCCAGGGCACAGGTCCTCGGAAGGCTACACCTTC.

The chain combines TRBV30 with TRBJ1-3; no clear D gene. Germline loops: CDR1 GTSNPN, CDR2 SVGIG (reference sequence). With 5 bases removed from V and 4 bases from J, the gap between germline ends came to 15 bases. The CDR3 loop spans 14 amino acids. The CDR3 region is CAWGGLRRGNTIYF. The CDR3 DNA is TGTGCCTGGGGCGGGCTCAGAAGGGGAAACACCATATATTTT.

The chain uses TRBV2 and TRBJ2-7; 9 bases line up with TRBD1. V lost 8 bases to trimming and J lost 3 bases; unmatched junction nucleotides: 8. This CDR3 is 14 amino acids long. In germline, CDR1 is SNHLY, CDR2 FYNNEI. CDR3 sequence: CASEAGQGGYEQYF. Here the CDR3 DNA reads TGTGCCAGCGAGGCGGGACAGGGAGGCTACGAGCAGTACTTC. Full variable domain (remainder filled in from reference TRBV2 and TRBJ2-7): EPEVTQTPSHQVTQMGQEVILRCVPISNHLYFYWYRQILGQKVEFLVSFYNNEISEKSEIFDDQFSVERPDGSNFTLKIRSTKLEDSAMYFCASEAGQGGYEQYFGPGTRLTVT.

V and J are TRBV7-9 and TRBJ2-4; D is uncertain. Germline loops: CDR1 SEHNR, CDR2 FQNEAQ (reference sequence). V was clipped by 5 bases and J by 6 bases, with 5 bases between them. The CDR3 spans 11 residues. DNA of the CDR3: TGTGCCAGCAGCCCCCTAAACATTCAGTACTTC. This gives the protein CASSPLNIQYF.

This clone appeared once. The rearrangement links TRBV10-2 to TRBJ1-4, with 8 bases matching TRBD1. Losses at the gene ends were 4 bases for V and 7 bases for J; bases not matched to a gene: 5. This CDR3 is 14 amino acids long. Germline assignment: CDR1 WSHSY and CDR2 SAAADI. CDR3 DNA: TGCGCCAGCAGTGTGGGGCAGGGGGCTGAAAAACTGTTTTTT. Protein: CASSVGQGAEKLFF.

The chain employs TRBV5-1 and TRBJ2-3; 8 positions agree with TRBD2. The ends lost 4 bases at V and 1 base at J; junction bases unmatched: 11. Germline V CDR1 and CDR2: SGHRS, YFSETQ. The CDR3 consists of 17 residues. CDR3 in amino acids: CASSPILLAGGTDTQYF. For the CDR3, the DNA is TGCGCCAGCAGCCCGATCCTTCTAGCGGGCGGCACAGATACGCAGTATTTT. The full variable domain, rest sourced from reference TRBV5-1 and TRBJ2-3, is KAGVTQTPRYLIKTRGQQVTLSCSPISGHRSVSWYQQTPGQGLQFLFEYFSETQRNKGNFPGRFSGRQFSNSRSEMNVSTLELGDSALYLCASSPILLAGGTDTQYFGPGTRLTVL.

The rearrangement joins TRBV11-3 to TRBJ1-2; a weak D match, TRBD1 (6 bases). The length of the CDR3 is 13 residues. V was clipped by 2 bases and J by 7 bases, with 11 bases between them. Germline assignment: CDR1 SGHNT and CDR2 YENEEA. In nucleotides, the CDR3 is TGTGCCAGCAGCTTATCCAGGGGCCTTGGCTACACCTTC. Residues: CASSLSRGLGYTF.

This clone was seen just once. The rearrangement uses TRBV11-3 and TRBJ2-5, with D tentatively TRBD2 (6 bases). Germline V gives CDR1 SGHNT, CDR2 YENEEA. This CDR3 contains 14 residues. Trimming pared 5 bases from V and 4 bases from J, leaving 14 bases between. CDR3: CASSQGSAGETQYF. CDR3 coding DNA: TGTGCCAGCAGCCAGGGCTCAGCGGGAGAGACCCAGTACTTC.

The chain uses TRBV9 and TRBJ2-2, with 14 bases that match TRBD2. V gave up 1 base and J gave up 0 bases; unmatched junction bases: 11. CDR3 length: 21 amino acids. Germline V lookup: CDR1 SGDLS, CDR2 YYNGEE. The chain's CDR3 is CASSVRPGGTSGGANTGELFF. CDR3 nucleotide sequence: TGTGCCAGCAGCGTAAGGCCAGGGGGGACTAGCGGGGGTGCGAACACCGGGGAGCTGTTTTTT.

This chain uses TRBV18 with TRBJ1-4, with 7 bases fitting TRBD1. Trimming removed 4 bases from V and 7 bases from J; junction bases left unmatched: 6. This CDR3 has 14 amino acids. Germline-derived CDR1 and CDR2 are KGHSH and LQKENI. Here the CDR3 DNA reads TGTGCCAGCTCACGGCCGGGACAGTTTGAAAAACTGTTTTTT. Protein sequence: CASSRPGQFEKLFF.

The chain combines TRBV28 with TRBJ1-2; 7 positions match TRBD1. Germline V CDR1 and CDR2: MDHEN, SYDVKM. The CDR3 has 15 residues. V dropped 2 bases and J dropped 4; count of bases not matched to a gene: 7. CDR3 in amino acids: CASSLEPGGSYGYTF. The CDR3 region has the DNA TGTGCCAGCAGTTTAGAGCCAGGGGGTAGCTATGGCTACACCTTC.

The chain recombines TRBV9 with TRBJ1-1; tentatively, D is TRBD1 (6 bases). From germline, CDR1 is SGDLS and CDR2 YYNGEE. This CDR3 has 16 amino acids. V shed 0 bases and J shed 1 base, with 13 bases lying between them. DNA for the CDR3: TGTGCCAGCAGCGTAGGGGCGGGGGCACAGAACACTGAAGCTTTCTTT. Protein product: CASSVGAGAQNTEAFF.

DNA for the CDR3: TGTGCCAGCTCACCAAGGATGCGATCAGGCAGACCCCTTGAAGCTTTCTTT. Protein: CASSPRMRSGRPLEAFF. The chain recombines TRBV18 with TRBJ1-1; D unresolved. Trimming pared 2 bases from V and 7 bases from J, leaving 23 bases between. The CDR3 extends over 17 amino acids. Per the germline V gene, CDR1 is KGHSH and CDR2 is LQKENI.

This clone came up once. CDR3 amino acids: CASSSEGQGGGSFF. CDR3 DNA: TGTGCCAGCAGTTCCGAGGGACAGGGTGGGGGTTCTTTCTTT. The chain employs TRBV28 and TRBJ1-1, with 9 bases aligning to TRBD1. Germline lookup yields CDR1 MDHEN and CDR2 SYDVKM. The CDR3 is 14 amino acids. The V and J ends lost 4 bases and 12 bases, in that order; junction bases with no gene match: 12.

The chain carries TRBV5-6 and TRBJ1-5; 10 bases align to TRBD1. In germline, CDR1 is SGHDT, CDR2 YYEEEE. The CDR3 has 16 amino acids. Trimming took 4 bases from V and 4 from J; bases not matched to a gene: 8. The CDR3 spells CASSPGTGALNQPQHF. DNA of the CDR3: TGTGCCAGCAGCCCGGGGACAGGGGCTTTGAATCAGCCCCAGCATTTT.

This rearrangement joins TRBV2 to TRBJ2-7; a weak D match, TRBD1 (6 bases). V gave up 5 bases and J gave up 4 bases, with 9 bases separating them. CDR1 SNHLY and CDR2 FYNNEI come from the germline V gene. There are 12 residues in the CDR3. The CDR3 loop is CASSTQGYEQYF. The CDR3 nucleotides read TGTGCCAGCAGTACACAGGGATACGAGCAGTACTTC.